This TCR beta chain was recovered during a study of cytomegalovirus exposure and HLA in healthy donors. Study-level results: V- and J-gene trimming in TCR beta was tied to a missense DCLRE1C variant by an analysis performed later. High sensitivity and specificity were reportedly achieved when the classifier diagnosed cytomegalovirus status. Across donors, sequencing depth was assumed by presence/absence analyses to be roughly uniform.

As for this clone: The antigen is not known.

The primer mix had 60 Vbeta and 13 Jbeta primers. TCRdb's copy holds only in-frame clones and misses some; the assay was immunoSEQ multiplex PCR. Of 130,000 to 150,000 clones in the sample, around 86% were seen once. This CDR3 region has 17 residues. After removal of 2 bases from V and 5 bases from J, the junction contained 6 bases not matched to a gene. Germline V lookup: CDR1 SGHVS, CDR2 FQNEAQ. Specimen: PBMCs. The clonotype was recovered from a woman aged 30 to 39 in good health and CMV-seronegative. The rearrangement uses TRBV7-8 and TRBJ2-2; 12 bases are shared with TRBD2. The CDR3 region is CASSLPGGTSGTGELFF. The CDR3 region has the DNA TGTGCCAGCAGCTTACCAGGTGGGACTAGCGGGACCGGGGAGCTGTTTTTT.